The 21 T cell receptor beta chains below were found in one sample sequenced in a study of blood T cell repertoires in COVID-19. Sequenced by immunoSEQ multiplex PCR; TCRdb stores in-frame clones only, minus some. The repertoire holds roughly 150,000 clones, with about four fifths as singletons. The sample was peripheral blood. The receptors stem from a man aged 55 to 70 with acute or convalescent COVID-19.

This chain uses TRBV6-1 with TRBJ2-2, with 7 bases fitting TRBD2. Germline trimming cut 4 bases from V and 4 bases from J; bases unmatched to any gene: 12. CDR1 and CDR2 (germline): MNHNS, SASEGT. The CDR3 is 17 amino acids. The CDR3 is CASSAGRGGRATGELFF. DNA for the CDR3: TGTGCCAGCAGTGCCGGACGAGGAGGGAGGGCCACCGGGGAGCTGTTTTTT.

CDR3 protein: CAISDPGGQGYGYTF. In nucleotides, the CDR3 is TGTGCCATCAGTGATCCGGGGGGACAGGGGTATGGCTACACCTTC. This sequence joins TRBV10-3 and TRBJ1-2; 10 nucleotides match TRBD1. Germline lookup yields CDR1 ENHRY and CDR2 SYGVKD. The CDR3 covers 15 residues. Unmatched junction bases numbered 6, after V lost 3 bases and J lost 5 bases.

The chain links TRBV27 to TRBJ2-7, with D maybe TRBD2 (5 bases). V was shortened by 6 bases and J by 7 bases, with 19 bases between the two germline ends. Germline V CDR1 and CDR2: MNHEY, SMNVEV (reference sequence). This CDR3 has 14 amino acids. The CDR3 nucleotides are TGTGCCAGCAGGCCGGGAACCATAACCGGGGAGCAGTACTTC. Its translation: CASRPGTITGEQYF.

The rearrangement links TRBV15 to TRBJ2-6, with 11 bases matching TRBD1. CDR1 LNHNV and CDR2 YYDKDF come from the germline V gene (reference sequence). The CDR3 loop spans 17 amino acids. V lost 5 bases, J lost 0 bases, and 3 bases stayed unmatched. The CDR3 nucleotides are TGTGCCACCAGCCCCGGACAGGGGGCCTCTGGGGCCAACGTCCTGACTTTC. Its translation is CATSPGQGASGANVLTF.

The V and J genes are TRBV19 and TRBJ1-2; D is unresolved. V dropped 7 bases and J dropped 4 bases, with 19 bases sitting between them. This CDR3 is 15 amino acids long. Germline values: CDR1 LNHDA, CDR2 SQIVND (reference sequence). The CDR3: CASTYQPGTVYGYTF. DNA for the CDR3: TGTGCCAGTACCTACCAGCCAGGAACCGTCTATGGCTACACCTTC.

The chain combines TRBV18 with TRBJ1-2; D is unresolved. Per germline, CDR1 KGHSH and CDR2 LQKENI. This CDR3 has 15 amino acids. V gave up 3 bases and J gave up 8 bases, with 19 bases separating them. The CDR3 nucleotides read TGTGCCAGCTCACCCTCCGGGATCACGCTGGGAGGCTACACCTTC. Its protein is CASSPSGITLGGYTF.

The chain has TRBV12-3 or TRBV12-4 and TRBJ1-2, with 7 bases identical to TRBD1. CDR3 size: 13 residues. V shed 6 bases and J 4 bases; nucleotides not matched to a gene: 5. In DNA, the CDR3 is TGTGCCAGCAGCCCAGACAGGGTCTATGGCTACACCTTC. Translated: CASSPDRVYGYTF.

This chain connects TRBV6-6 to TRBJ1-2; D may be TRBD1 (5 bases). The CDR3 runs to 12 residues. V was shortened by 11 bases and J by 8 bases, with 18 bases between the two germline ends. Germline-derived CDR1 and CDR2 are MNHNY and SVGAGI (reference sequence). The CDR3 DNA sequence: TGTGCCCGCGGGGCGGGGGGGAAAGGCTACACCTTC. Its translation: CARGAGGKGYTF.

The rearrangement links TRBV28 to TRBJ2-7; 8 nucleotides line up with TRBD2. Unmatched junction bases numbered 14, after V lost 6 bases and J lost 4 bases. The CDR3 is made up of 16 amino acids. Looked up from germline, CDR1 is MDHEN and CDR2 is SYDVKM. CDR3 in amino acids: CASSSGGAEKLYEQYF. For the CDR3, the DNA is TGTGCCAGCAGCTCCGGGGGGGCAGAAAAGTTATACGAGCAGTACTTC. Full variable domain (rest looked up from reference TRBV28 and TRBJ2-7): DVKVTQSSRYLVKRTGEKVFLECVQDMDHENMFWYRQDPGLGLRLIYFSYDVKMKEKGDIPEGYSVSREKKERFSLILESASTNQTSMYLCASSSGGAEKLYEQYFGPGTRLTVT.

The chain couples TRBV4-3 to TRBJ1-2; TRBD1 aligns across 7 bases. Trimming took 0 bases from V and 8 from J; bases not matched to a gene: 9. Looked up from germline, CDR1 is LGHNA and CDR2 is YSLEER. The CDR3 sequence is 15 residues long. The CDR3 DNA sequence: TGCGCCAGCAGCCAAGAAGAATGGGGACAGTCCGGCTACACCTTC. Amino acid sequence: CASSQEEWGQSGYTF.

The chain employs TRBV7-2 and TRBJ2-7; the match to TRBD1 covers 11 bases. The CDR3 totals 14 residues. Germline trimming cut 5 bases from V and 4 bases from J; bases unmatched to any gene: 4. CDR1 SGHTA and CDR2 FQGNSA come from the germline V gene. CDR3 nucleotide sequence: TGTGCCAGCAGCCTGGACAGGGGGCCATACGAGCAGTACTTC. Translation: CASSLDRGPYEQYF.

V usage is TRBV28 and J usage is TRBJ1-2; 9 nucleotides match TRBD1. Germline CDR1 reads MDHEN; CDR2 reads SYDVKM. The CDR3 is 15 amino acids. V dropped 6 bases and J dropped 8; count of bases not matched to a gene: 13. The CDR3 region is CASRPSGTGLRGYTF. The CDR3, as DNA: TGTGCCAGCAGGCCCTCTGGGACAGGGCTGAGGGGCTACACCTTC.

The gene calls are TRBV4-1 and TRBJ1-5; a weak D match, TRBD1 (6 bases). V was cut by 0 bases and J by 2 bases, with 11 bases left in between. Germline loops: CDR1 MGHRA, CDR2 YSYEKL. The CDR3 runs to 16 residues. CDR3: CASSQEQGLGNQPQHF. The CDR3 nucleotides are TGCGCCAGCAGCCAAGAGCAGGGGCTGGGCAATCAGCCCCAGCATTTT.

The chain employs TRBV19 and TRBJ2-3; 9 bases agree with TRBD1. CDR3 size: 17 residues. Germline loops: CDR1 LNHDA, CDR2 SQIVND (reference sequence). V shed 5 bases and J 0 bases; nucleotides not matched to a gene: 9. The CDR3: CASSPRIGTGSTDTQYF. DNA of the CDR3: TGTGCCAGTAGTCCCCGGATTGGGACAGGGAGCACAGATACGCAGTATTTT.

This chain connects TRBV7-3 to TRBJ2-1, with TRBD2 matching 8 bases. The CDR3 extends over 16 amino acids. The J segment lost 0 bases and the V segment lost 5 bases, leaving 6 bases of the junction unmatched. Germline CDR1 reads SGHTA; CDR2 reads FQGTGA. The CDR3: CASSPFAGGSYNEQFF. The CDR3 DNA follows: TGTGCCAGCAGCCCCTTTGCGGGAGGCTCCTACAATGAGCAGTTCTTC.

The V and J genes are TRBV19 and TRBJ1-6; D not resolved. Germline values: CDR1 LNHDA, CDR2 SQIVND (reference sequence). V was trimmed by 3 bases and J by 0 bases, leaving 6 bases between them. The CDR3 covers 15 residues. CDR3 sequence reads: CASSISSSYNSPLHF. The CDR3 nucleotides are TGTGCCAGTAGTATTTCTAGCTCCTATAATTCACCCCTCCACTTT. Together with reference TRBV19 and TRBJ1-6, the CDR3 gives the full variable domain: DGGITQSPKYLFRKEGQNVTLSCEQNLNHDAMYWYRQDPGQGLRLIYYSQIVNDFQKGDIAEGYSVSREKKESFPLTVTSAQKNPTAFYLCASSISSSYNSPLHFGNGTRLTVT.

This clone has more than one count but fewer than ten. V usage is TRBV4-2 and J usage is TRBJ2-7, with 10 bases identical to TRBD2. This CDR3 has 17 residues. J lost 4 bases, V lost 0 bases, and 9 bases had no gene match. CDR1 is LGHNA and CDR2 is YNFKEQ in the germline V gene. CDR3: CASSQEGGLAGVYEQYF. The CDR3 DNA reads as TGTGCCAGCAGCCAAGAAGGAGGGCTAGCGGGGGTTTACGAGCAGTACTTC.

This clone came up a few times. The genes are TRBV21-1 and TRBJ1-5; TRBD1 is the table's D call, not checked against the DNA. TRBV21-1 is classified as a pseudogene. There are 17 residues in the CDR3. This chain's CDR3 is CASSKVMGQAFVQPQHF. In nucleotides, the CDR3 is TGTGCCAGCAGCAAAGTGATGGGACAGGCCTTTGTTCAGCCCCAGCATTTT.

This chain uses TRBV19 with TRBJ2-2, with D unresolved. Trimming stripped 4 bases from V and 1 base from J, with 4 bases between. Per germline, CDR1 LNHDA and CDR2 SQIVND (reference sequence). The CDR3 is 13 amino acids. The CDR3 region is CASSTGNTGELFF. The CDR3 DNA is TGTGCCAGTAGTACAGGGAACACCGGGGAGCTGTTTTTT.

This chain joins TRBV11-2 and TRBJ1-2, with unresolved D. Trimming left V 4 bases short and J 3 bases short, with 12 bases between. The CDR3 is made up of 14 amino acids. CDR1 is SGHAT, CDR2 FQNNGV, per germline. In DNA, the CDR3 is TGTGCCAGCAGCTCAGGCGGGTCCTACTATGGCTACACCTTC. It specifies CASSSGGSYYGYTF.

CDR3 residues: CASSIGLAETYEQYF. For the CDR3, the DNA is TGTGCCAGTAGTATAGGACTAGCGGAGACCTACGAGCAGTACTTC. The chain employs TRBV19 and TRBJ2-7; TRBD2 matches 9 bases. With V trimmed by 1 base and J by 2 bases, 3 bases remained unmatched. Germline-derived CDR1 and CDR2 are LNHDA and SQIVND (reference sequence). CDR3 length equals 15 residues.